The clone carrying this T cell receptor beta chain turned up a few times. The authors amplified TCR beta CDR3 regions from RNA transcripts. HTBI primers served in a first-round RT-PCR, which a second-round multiplex PCR followed. TCRdb re-called the multiplex PCR reads with MiXCR, one entry per CDR3 protein. The repertoire includes roughly 700,000 distinct CDR3 sequences, roughly two fifths of them detected once, and about 40% sits in the top ten. This entry is derived from a study of Graves' ophthalmopathy and Graves' hyperthyroidism. Trimming removed 6 bases from V and 4 bases from J, with 12 bases in between. Germline V gives CDR1 SNHLY, CDR2 FYNNEI. The CDR3 sequence is 14 residues long.

The receptor comes from an adult man with Graves' ophthalmopathy. Sequencing was carried out using peripheral blood. The genes are TRBV2 and TRBJ1-4; possibly TRBD1 for D (5 bases). CDR3 DNA: TGTGCCAGCAGGCCGGCGGGGGGTAATGAAAAACTGTTTTTT. This gives the protein CASRPAGGNEKLFF. Looking up the rest from reference TRBV2 and TRBJ1-4 gives the full variable domain: EPEVTQTPSHQVTQMGQEVILRCVPISNHLYFYWYRQILGQKVEFLVSFYNNEISEKSEIFDDQFSVERPDGSNFTLKIRSTKLEDSAMYFCASRPAGGNEKLFFGSGTQLSVL.